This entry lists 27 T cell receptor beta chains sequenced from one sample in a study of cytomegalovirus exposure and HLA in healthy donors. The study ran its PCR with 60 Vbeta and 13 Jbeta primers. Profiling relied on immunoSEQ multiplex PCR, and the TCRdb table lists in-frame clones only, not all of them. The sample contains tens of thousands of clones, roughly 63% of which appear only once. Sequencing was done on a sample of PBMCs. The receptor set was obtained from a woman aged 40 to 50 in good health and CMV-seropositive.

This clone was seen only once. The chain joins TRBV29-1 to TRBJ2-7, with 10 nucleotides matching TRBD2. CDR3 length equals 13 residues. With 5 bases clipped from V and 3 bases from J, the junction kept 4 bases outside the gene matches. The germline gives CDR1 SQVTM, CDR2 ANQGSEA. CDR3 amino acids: CSVLLAGRYEQYF. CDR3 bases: TGCAGCGTTCTACTAGCGGGACGCTACGAGCAGTACTTC.

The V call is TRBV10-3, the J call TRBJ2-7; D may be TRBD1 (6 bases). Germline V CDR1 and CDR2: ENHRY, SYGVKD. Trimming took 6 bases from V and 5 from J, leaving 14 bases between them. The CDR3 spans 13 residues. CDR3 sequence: CAIRSQGSNEQYF. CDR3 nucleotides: TGTGCCATCAGAAGCCAGGGGAGCAACGAGCAGTACTTC.

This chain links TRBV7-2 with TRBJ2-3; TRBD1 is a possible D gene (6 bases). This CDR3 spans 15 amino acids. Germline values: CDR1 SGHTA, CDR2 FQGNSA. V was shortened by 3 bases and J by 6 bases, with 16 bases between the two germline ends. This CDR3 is CASSFYKGVGDTQYF. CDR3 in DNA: TGTGCCAGCAGCTTTTATAAGGGGGTGGGCGATACGCAGTATTTT.

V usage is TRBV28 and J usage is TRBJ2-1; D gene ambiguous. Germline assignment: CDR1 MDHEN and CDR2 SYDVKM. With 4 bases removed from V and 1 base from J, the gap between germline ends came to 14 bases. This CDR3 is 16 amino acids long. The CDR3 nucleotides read TGTGCCAGCAGTTCCAATAAATTACGGTCCTACAATGAGCAGTTCTTC. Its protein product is CASSSNKLRSYNEQFF.

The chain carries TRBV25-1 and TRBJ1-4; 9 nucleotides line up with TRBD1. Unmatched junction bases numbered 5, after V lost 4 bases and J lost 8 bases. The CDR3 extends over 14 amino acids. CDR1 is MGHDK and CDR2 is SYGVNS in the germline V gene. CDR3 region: CASSGGQGNEKLFF. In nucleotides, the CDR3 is TGTGCCAGCAGTGGGGGACAGGGTAACGAAAAACTGTTTTTT.

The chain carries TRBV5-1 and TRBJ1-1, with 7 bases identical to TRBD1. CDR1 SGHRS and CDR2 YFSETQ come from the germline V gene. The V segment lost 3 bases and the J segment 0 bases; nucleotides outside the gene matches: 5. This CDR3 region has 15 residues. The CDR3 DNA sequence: TGCGCCAGCAGCTCGGGGGACAGACTGAACACTGAAGCTTTCTTT. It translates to CASSSGDRLNTEAFF.

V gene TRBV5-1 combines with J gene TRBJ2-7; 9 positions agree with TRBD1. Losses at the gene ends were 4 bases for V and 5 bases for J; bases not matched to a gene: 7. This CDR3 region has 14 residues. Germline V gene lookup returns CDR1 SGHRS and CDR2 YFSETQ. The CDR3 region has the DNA TGCGCCAGCAGCCCACAGGGACAGGGTGACGAGCAGTACTTC. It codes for CASSPQGQGDEQYF.

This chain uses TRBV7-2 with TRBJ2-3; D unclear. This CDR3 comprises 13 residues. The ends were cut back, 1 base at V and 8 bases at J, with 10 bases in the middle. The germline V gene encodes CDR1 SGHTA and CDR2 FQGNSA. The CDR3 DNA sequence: TGTGCCAGCAGCTTAGGAGATCCGGGTACGCAGTATTTT. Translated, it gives CASSLGDPGTQYF.

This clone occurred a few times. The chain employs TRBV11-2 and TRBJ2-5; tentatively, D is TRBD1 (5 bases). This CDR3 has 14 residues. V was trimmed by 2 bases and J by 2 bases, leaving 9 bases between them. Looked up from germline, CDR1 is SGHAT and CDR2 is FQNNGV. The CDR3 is CASSLRQTQETQYF. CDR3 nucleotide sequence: TGTGCCAGCAGCTTAAGACAGACTCAAGAGACCCAGTACTTC.

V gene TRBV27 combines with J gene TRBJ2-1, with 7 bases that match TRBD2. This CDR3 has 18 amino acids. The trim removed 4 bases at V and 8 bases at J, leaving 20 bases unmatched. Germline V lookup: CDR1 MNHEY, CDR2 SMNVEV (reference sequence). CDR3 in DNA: TGTGCCAGCAGTTCCCTGGATTTAGGTGGGAGCGGGATTGATGAGCAGTTCTTC. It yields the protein CASSSLDLGGSGIDEQFF.

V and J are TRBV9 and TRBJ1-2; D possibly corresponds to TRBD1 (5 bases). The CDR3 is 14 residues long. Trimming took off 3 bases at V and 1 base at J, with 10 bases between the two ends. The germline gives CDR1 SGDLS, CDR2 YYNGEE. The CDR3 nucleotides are TGTGCCAGCAGCGCCACGGGACTTAACTATGGCTACACCTTC. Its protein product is CASSATGLNYGYTF.

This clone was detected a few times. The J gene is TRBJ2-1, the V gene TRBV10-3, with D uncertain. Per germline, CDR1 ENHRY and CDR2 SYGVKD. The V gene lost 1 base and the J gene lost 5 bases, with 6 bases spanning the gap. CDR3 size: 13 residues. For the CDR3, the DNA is TGTGCCATCAGTGAGTATGAGGACAATGAGCAGTTCTTC. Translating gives CAISEYEDNEQFF.

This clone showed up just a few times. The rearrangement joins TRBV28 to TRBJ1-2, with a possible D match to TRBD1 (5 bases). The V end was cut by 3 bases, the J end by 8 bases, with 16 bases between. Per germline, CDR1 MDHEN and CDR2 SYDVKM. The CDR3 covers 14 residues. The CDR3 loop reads CASSFSGGSWGYTF. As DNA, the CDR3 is TGTGCCAGCAGTTTTTCGGGGGGAAGTTGGGGCTACACCTTC.

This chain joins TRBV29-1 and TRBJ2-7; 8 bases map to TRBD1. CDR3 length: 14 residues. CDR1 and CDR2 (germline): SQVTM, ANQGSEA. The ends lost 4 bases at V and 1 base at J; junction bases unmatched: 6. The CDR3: CSVGQGARSYEQYF. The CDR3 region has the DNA TGCAGCGTTGGGCAGGGGGCGCGGTCCTACGAGCAGTACTTC.

The CDR3 here is CASRPPPGQGADGYTF. CDR3 bases: TGTGCCAGCAGACCCCCGCCGGGACAGGGGGCGGATGGCTACACCTTC. The gene calls are TRBV2 and TRBJ1-2; the match to TRBD1 covers 12 bases. V shed 6 bases, J shed 6 bases, and the junction held 11 bases outside the gene matches. Per the germline V gene, CDR1 is SNHLY and CDR2 is FYNNEI. This CDR3 contains 16 residues.

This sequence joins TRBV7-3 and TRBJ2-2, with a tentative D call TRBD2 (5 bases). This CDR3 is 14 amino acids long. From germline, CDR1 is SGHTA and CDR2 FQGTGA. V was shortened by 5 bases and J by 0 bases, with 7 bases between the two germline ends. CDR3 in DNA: TGTGCCAGCAGCCTGGGAGCGAACACCGGGGAGCTGTTTTTT. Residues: CASSLGANTGELFF.

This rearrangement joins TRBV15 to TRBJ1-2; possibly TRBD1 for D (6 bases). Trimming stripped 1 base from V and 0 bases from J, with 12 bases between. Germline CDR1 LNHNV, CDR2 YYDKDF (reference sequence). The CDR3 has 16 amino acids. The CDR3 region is CATSRGSDRANYGYTF. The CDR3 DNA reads TGTGCCACCAGCAGAGGATCGGACAGAGCTAACTATGGCTACACCTTC.

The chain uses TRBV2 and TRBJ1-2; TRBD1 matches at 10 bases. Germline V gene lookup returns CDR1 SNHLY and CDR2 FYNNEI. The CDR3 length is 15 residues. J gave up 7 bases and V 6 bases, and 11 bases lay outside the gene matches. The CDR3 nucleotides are TGTGCCAGCAGGGACCCAGGGACAGGGGCGGGTGGCTACACCTTC. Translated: CASRDPGTGAGGYTF.

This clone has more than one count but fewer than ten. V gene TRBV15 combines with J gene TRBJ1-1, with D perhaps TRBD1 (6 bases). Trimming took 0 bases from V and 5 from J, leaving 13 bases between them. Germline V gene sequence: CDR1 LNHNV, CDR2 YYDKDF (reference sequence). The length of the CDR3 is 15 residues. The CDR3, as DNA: TGTGCCACCAGCAGAGATTTGGGGGGGCGGACTGAAGCTTTCTTT. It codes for CATSRDLGGRTEAFF.

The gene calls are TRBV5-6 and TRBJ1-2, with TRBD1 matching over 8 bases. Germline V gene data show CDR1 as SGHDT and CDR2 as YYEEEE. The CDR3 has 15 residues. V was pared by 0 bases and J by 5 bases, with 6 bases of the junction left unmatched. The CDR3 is CASSLATGARYGYTF. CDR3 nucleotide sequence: TGTGCCAGCAGCTTGGCGACAGGGGCCAGATATGGCTACACCTTC.

CDR3 residues: CASSQERFSGNTIYF. The CDR3 DNA follows: TGCGCCAGCAGCCAAGAACGGTTCTCTGGAAACACCATATATTTT. This chain links TRBV4-3 with TRBJ1-3; D remains unclear. V was clipped by 0 bases and J by 0 bases, with 6 bases between them. The CDR3 contains 15 residues. The germline CDR1 and CDR2 sequences are LGHNA and YSLEER.

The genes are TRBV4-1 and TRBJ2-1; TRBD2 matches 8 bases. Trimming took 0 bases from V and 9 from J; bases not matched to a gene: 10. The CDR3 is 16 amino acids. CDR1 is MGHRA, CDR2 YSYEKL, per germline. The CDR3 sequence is CASSQEYRTSKAEQFF. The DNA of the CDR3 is TGCGCCAGCAGCCAAGAGTACCGGACTAGCAAAGCTGAGCAGTTCTTC.

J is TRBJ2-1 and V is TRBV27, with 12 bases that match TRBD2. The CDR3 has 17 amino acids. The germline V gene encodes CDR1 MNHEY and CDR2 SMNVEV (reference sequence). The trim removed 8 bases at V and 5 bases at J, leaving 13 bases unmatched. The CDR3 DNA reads TGTGCCAGCGCCTTCCTAGCGGGAGGGCATCGGGACAATGAGCAGTTCTTC. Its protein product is CASAFLAGGHRDNEQFF.

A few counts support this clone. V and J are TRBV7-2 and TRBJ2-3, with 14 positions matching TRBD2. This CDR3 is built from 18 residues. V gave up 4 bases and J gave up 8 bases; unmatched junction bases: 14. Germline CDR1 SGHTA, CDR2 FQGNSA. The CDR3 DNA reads TGTGCCAGCAGCTATAGACTAGCGGGAGGGGCGGGGGAGGGTACGCAGTATTTT. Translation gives CASSYRLAGGAGEGTQYF.

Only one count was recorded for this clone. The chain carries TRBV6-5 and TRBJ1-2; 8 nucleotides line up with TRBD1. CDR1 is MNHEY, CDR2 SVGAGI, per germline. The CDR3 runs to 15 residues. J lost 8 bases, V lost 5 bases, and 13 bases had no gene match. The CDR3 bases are TGTGCCAGCAGTCGTCCAGGGGGCGGGGTGGGCGGCTACACCTTC. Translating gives CASSRPGGGVGGYTF.

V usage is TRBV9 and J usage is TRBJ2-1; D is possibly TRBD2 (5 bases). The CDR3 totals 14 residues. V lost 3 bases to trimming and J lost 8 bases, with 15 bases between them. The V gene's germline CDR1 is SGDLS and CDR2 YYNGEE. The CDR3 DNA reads TGTGCCAGCAGCGACGGACTGTCCGGGTATGAGCAGTTCTTC. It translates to CASSDGLSGYEQFF.

CDR3 in amino acids: CASSQSVPGRSDRSYEQYF. The CDR3 nucleotides are TGCGCCAGCAGCCAAAGTGTCCCTGGGCGTAGCGATCGCTCCTACGAGCAGTACTTC. The chain uses TRBV4-3 and TRBJ2-7, with a tentative D call TRBD2 (5 bases). V lost 2 bases to trimming and J lost 0 bases, with 23 bases between them. The CDR3 spans 19 residues. Germline CDR1 LGHNA, CDR2 YSLEER.